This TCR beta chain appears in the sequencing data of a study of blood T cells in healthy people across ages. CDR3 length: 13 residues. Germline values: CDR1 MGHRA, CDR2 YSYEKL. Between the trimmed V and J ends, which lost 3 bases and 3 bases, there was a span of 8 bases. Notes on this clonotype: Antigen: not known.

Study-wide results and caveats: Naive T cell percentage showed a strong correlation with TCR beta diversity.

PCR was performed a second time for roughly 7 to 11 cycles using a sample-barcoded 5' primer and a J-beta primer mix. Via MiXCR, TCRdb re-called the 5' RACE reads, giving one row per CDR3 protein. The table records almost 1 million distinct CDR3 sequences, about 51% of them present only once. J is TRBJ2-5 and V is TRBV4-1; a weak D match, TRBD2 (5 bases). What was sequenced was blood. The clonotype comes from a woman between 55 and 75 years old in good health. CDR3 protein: CASSQLGEETQYF. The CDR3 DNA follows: TGCGCCAGCAGCCAGCTCGGGGAAGAGACCCAGTACTTC.